This T cell receptor beta chain is from a study of shared T cell receptors in the human thymus. The length of the CDR3 is 14 residues. The germline CDR1 and CDR2 sequences are MNHEY and SVGAGI. V was trimmed by 6 bases and J by 7 bases, leaving 16 bases between them. Assay: immunoSEQ multiplex PCR; the TCRdb copy retains only in-frame clones and omits some. Among under 700,000 clones listed, approximately 80% were seen once. This sample also belongs to another study, concerning human thymus T cells.

This clonotype originated in a boy less than two years old with a congenital heart defect. What was sequenced was thymocytes. This chain uses TRBV6-5 with TRBJ2-1, with a possible D match to TRBD2 (5 bases). Written as DNA, the CDR3 is TGTGCCAGCAGGTACGGCTCCCGGAGGAATGAGCAGTTCTTC. Its protein product is CASRYGSRRNEQFF.